The present T cell receptor beta chain was sequenced within a study of response to subunit inactivated influenza vaccine. This clonotype was recorded at least ten times. MiXCR, run by TCRdb on the RT-PCR reads, gives a single entry per CDR3 protein. The sample includes roughly 550,000 distinct CDR3 sequences, roughly a quarter seen only once; the top ten take around 2.8%. V lost 6 bases and J lost 4, with 14 bases in between. CDR3 length: 13 residues. The germline V gene encodes CDR1 SQVTM and CDR2 ANQGSEA. This sample also appeared in a second study, on T cells expressing NK-cell markers. That paper adds: Template switching by 5'RACE with UMIs generated the TCR beta cDNA. Sorted CD3+CD56+NKG2C+, CD3+CD56+NKG2C- and CD3+CD56-NKG2C+ T cells provided the TCR beta repertoires. HCMV seropositivity characterized seven of the eight sequenced donors, and seronegativity one. The dominant NKG2C+ clonotypes represented about 1.0-7.0% of CD8+ T cells in several donors. HCMV specificity of the expanded NKG2C+ T cell clones was not established.

V is TRBV29-1 and J is TRBJ2-3; D may be TRBD1 (7 bases). This specimen consisted of CD4+ T cells sorted from PBMCs, obtained 12 days after vaccination. The receptor was derived from a man aged 45-60 years who received an inactivated influenza vaccine. CDR3 DNA: TGCAGCGTCAAGCAGGGGGGCCCAGATACGCAGTATTTT. Its translation: CSVKQGGPDTQYF.